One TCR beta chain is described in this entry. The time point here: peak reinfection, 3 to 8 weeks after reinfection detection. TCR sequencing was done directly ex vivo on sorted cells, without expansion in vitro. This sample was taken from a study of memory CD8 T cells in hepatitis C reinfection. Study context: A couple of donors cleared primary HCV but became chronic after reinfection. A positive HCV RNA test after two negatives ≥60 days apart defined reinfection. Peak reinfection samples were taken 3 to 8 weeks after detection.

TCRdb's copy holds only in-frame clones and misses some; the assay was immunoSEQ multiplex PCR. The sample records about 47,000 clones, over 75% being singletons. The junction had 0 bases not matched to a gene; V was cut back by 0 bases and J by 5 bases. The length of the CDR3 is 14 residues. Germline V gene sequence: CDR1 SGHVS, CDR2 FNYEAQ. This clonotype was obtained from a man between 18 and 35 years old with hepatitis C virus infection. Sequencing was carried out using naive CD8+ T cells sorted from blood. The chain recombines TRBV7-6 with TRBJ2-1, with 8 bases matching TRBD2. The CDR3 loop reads CASSLARGDNEQFF. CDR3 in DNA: TGTGCCAGCAGCTTAGCGCGGGGGGACAATGAGCAGTTCTTC. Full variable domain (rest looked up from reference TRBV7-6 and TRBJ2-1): GAGVSQSPRYKVTKRGQDVALRCDPISGHVSLYWYRQALGQGPEFLTYFNYEAQQDKSGLPNDRFSAERPEGSISTLTIQRTEQRDSAMYRCASSLARGDNEQFFGPGTRLTVL.